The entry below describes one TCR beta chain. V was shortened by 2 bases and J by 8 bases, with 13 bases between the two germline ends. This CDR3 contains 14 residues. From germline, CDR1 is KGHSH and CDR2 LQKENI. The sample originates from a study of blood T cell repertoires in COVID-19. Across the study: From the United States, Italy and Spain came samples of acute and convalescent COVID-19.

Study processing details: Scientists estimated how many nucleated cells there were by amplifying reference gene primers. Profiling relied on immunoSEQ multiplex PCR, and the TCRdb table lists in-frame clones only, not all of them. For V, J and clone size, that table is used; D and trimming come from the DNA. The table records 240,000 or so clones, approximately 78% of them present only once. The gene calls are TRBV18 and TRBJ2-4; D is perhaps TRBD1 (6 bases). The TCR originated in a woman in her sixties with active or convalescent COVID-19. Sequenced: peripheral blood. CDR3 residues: CASSPRQALDIQYF. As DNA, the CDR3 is TGTGCCAGCTCACCAAGACAGGCCTTAGACATTCAGTACTTC. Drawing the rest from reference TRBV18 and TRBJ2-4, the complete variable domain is NAGVMQNPRHLVRRRGQEARLRCSPMKGHSHVYWYRQLPEEGLKFMVYLQKENIIDESGMPKERFSAEFPKEGPSILRIQQVVRGDSAAYFCASSPRQALDIQYFGAGTRLSVL.